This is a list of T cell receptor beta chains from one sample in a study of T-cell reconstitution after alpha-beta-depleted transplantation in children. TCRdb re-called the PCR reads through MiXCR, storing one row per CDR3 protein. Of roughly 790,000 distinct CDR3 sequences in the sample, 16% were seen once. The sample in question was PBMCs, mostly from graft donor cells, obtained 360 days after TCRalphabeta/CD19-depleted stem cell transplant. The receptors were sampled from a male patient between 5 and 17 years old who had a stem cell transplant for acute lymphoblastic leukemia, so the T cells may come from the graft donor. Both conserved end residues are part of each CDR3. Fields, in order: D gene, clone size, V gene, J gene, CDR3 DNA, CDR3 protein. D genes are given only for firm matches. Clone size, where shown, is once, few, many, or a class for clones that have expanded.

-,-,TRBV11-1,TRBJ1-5,TGTGCCAGCAGCTTAGCGCTGGATTTCAATCAGCCCCAGCATTTT,CASSLALDFNQPQHF
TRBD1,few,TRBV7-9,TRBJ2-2,TGTGCCAGCAGCGATGACAGGGGGCGGACCGGGGAGCTGTTTTTT,CASSDDRGRTGELFF
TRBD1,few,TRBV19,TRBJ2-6,TGTGCCACCACCAGGGGGCGCTCCTCTGGGGCCAACGTCCTGACTTTC,CATTRGRSSGANVLTF
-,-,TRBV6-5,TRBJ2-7,TGTGCCAGCAGTTTGTGGGCGGGACCCGTCTCCTACGAGCAGTACTTC,CASSLWAGPVSYEQYF
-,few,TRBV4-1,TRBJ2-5,TGCGCCAGCAGCCGCCAGGTCGTGGGACCAGAGACCCAGTACTTC,CASSRQVVGPETQYF
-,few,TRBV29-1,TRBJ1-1,TGCAGCGTTTTACAGGGACTCACTGAAGCTTTCTTT,CSVLQGLTEAFF
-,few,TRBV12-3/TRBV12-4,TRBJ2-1,TGTGCCAGCAGTTTAGGACTAGGAGTAGGTGAGCAGTTCTTC,CASSLGLGVGEQFF
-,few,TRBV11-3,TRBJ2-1,TGTGCCAGCAGCTTATATACTAAGTTGAGCTCCTACAATGAGCAGTTCTTC,CASSLYTKLSSYNEQFF
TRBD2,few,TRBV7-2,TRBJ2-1,TGTGCCAGCACCTCTAGCGGGAGCTCCTACAATGAGCAGTTCTTC,CASTSSGSSYNEQFF
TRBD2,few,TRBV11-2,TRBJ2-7,TGTGCCAGCAGCCTACTGTGGGGGGGCGAGCAGTACTTC,CASSLLWGGEQYF
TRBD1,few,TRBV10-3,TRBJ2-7,TGTGCCATCAGGGGGACAGGGGAAACCTACGAGCAGTACTTC,CAIRGTGETYEQYF
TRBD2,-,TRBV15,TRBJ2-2,TGTGCCACCAGACTAGCGGGAAGGACCGGGGAGCTGTTTTTT,CATRLAGRTGELFF
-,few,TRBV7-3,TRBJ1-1,TGTGCCAGCAGCTTAGGGGTGGGTGGGACTGAAGCTTTCTTT,CASSLGVGGTEAFF
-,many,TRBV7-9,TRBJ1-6,TGTGCCAGCAGCTTAGACAGGGTAGGCTCACCCCTCCACTTT,CASSLDRVGSPLHF
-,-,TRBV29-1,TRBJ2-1,TGCAGCGTTGGGTGGTGGGGCAATGAGCAGTTCTTC,CSVGWWGNEQFF
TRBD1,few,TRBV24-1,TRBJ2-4,TGTGCCACCAGTGATGGGACAGGGTTGAACATTCAGTACTTC,CATSDGTGLNIQYF
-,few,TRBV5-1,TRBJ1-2,TGCGCCAGCAGCTTGTTTCGCTATGGCTACACCTTC,CASSLFRYGYTF
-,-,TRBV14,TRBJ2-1,TGTGCCAGCAGCCAACAGAGGGGGACTATGATTGGCAATGAGCAGTTCTTC,CASSQQRGTMIGNEQFF
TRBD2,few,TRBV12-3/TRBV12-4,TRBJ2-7,TGTGCCAGCAGCCGTACGGGACTAGCAACCGACGAGCAGTACTTC,CASSRTGLATDEQYF
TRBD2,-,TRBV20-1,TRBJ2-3,TGCAGTGCTAGCCCCTGGACTAGCGTGGCAGATACGCAGTATTTT,CSASPWTSVADTQYF
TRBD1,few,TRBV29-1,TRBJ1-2,TGCAGCTCAGGGCAGGGGGCGGTTGGCTACACCTTC,CSSGQGAVGYTF
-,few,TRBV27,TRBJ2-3,TGTGCCAGCAGTTCCTACGGGACTCCAGATACGCAGTATTTT,CASSSYGTPDTQYF
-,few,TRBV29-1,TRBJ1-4,TGCAGCGTTGATGAGGGCCTGGGTAATGAAAAACTGTTTTTT,CSVDEGLGNEKLFF
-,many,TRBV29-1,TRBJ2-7,TGCAGCGTCGTAGCGGCCTCTTACGAGCAGTACTTC,CSVVAASYEQYF
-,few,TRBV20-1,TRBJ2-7,TGCAGTGCTAGCCCCTTATGGGCCCTAAACTCCTACGAGCAGTACTTC,CSASPLWALNSYEQYF
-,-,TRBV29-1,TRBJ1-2,TGCAGCGTTGAGGCTGATGGGACGCAGGACTATGGCTACACCTTC,CSVEADGTQDYGYTF
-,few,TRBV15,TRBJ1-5,TGTGCCACCAGCAGAGTGGGCAGGGTAGATCAGCCCCAGCATTTT,CATSRVGRVDQPQHF
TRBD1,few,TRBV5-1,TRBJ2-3,TGCGCCAGCAGCGACACGGACAGGACAAACACAGATACGCAGTATTTT,CASSDTDRTNTDTQYF
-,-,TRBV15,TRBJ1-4,TGTGCCACCAGAACTGAGGAACATGAAAAACTGTTTTTT,CATRTEEHEKLFF
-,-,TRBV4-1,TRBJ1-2,TGCGCCAGCAGCCAAGATCTAGGGTACACCTTC,CASSQDLGYTF
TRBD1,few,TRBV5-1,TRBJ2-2,TGCGCCAGCAGCTGGGACAGGGTGAGAAACACCGGGGAGCTGTTTTTT,CASSWDRVRNTGELFF
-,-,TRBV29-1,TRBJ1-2,TGCAGCGTTGAAGATAGGTGGGTAGATGGCTACACCTTC,CSVEDRWVDGYTF
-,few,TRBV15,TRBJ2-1,TGTGCCACCAGCAGCGGATGGGTGGCCTACAATGAGCAGTTCTTC,CATSSGWVAYNEQFF
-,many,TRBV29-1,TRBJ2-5,TGCAGCGTTCCGGACGGGCCCCAAGAGACCCAGTACTTC,CSVPDGPQETQYF
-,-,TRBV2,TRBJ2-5,TGTGCCAGCAGCCCCCACGTGGGCCGGAGTGAGACCCAGTACTTC,CASSPHVGRSETQYF
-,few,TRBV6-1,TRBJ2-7,TGTGCCAGCAGTGGGACATCTACCCTCTACGAGCAGTACTTC,CASSGTSTLYEQYF
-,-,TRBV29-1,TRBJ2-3,TGCAGCGTGAGGGCACACACAGATACGCAGTATTTT,CSVRAHTDTQYF
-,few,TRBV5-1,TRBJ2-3,TGCGCCAGCAGCTTATCAGTGGTCCGACCGCCGGATACGCAGTATTTT,CASSLSVVRPPDTQYF
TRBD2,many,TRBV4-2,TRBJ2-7,TGCGCCAGCAGCCAGGGACTAGCGGGAGTGTACGAGCAGTACTTC,CASSQGLAGVYEQYF